Each of the 14 T cell receptor beta chains below was sequenced from the same sample in a study of Tregs in tolerant kidney transplant recipients. Here immunoSEQ multiplex PCR was the method, and the copy in TCRdb shows in-frame clones only, minus some. The data hold roughly 19,000 clones, with roughly two thirds observed a single time. Their antigens remain unidentified. Sample: Tregs from blood cultured with allogeneic cells. All receptors derive from a human donor in good health.

This chain links TRBV6-6 with TRBJ1-5; TRBD1 is a possible D gene (6 bases). Between the trimmed V and J ends, which lost 0 bases and 3 bases, there was a span of 9 bases. The CDR3 runs to 15 residues. CDR1 is MNHNY and CDR2 is SVGAGI in the germline V gene (reference sequence). The CDR3 here is CASSYSGGLNQPQHF. For the CDR3, the DNA is TGTGCCAGCAGTTACTCCGGGGGGCTCAATCAGCCCCAGCATTTT.

A few counts support this clone. The rearrangement uses TRBV18 and TRBJ1-1; unclear D gene. CDR1 and CDR2 from the germline V gene are KGHSH and LQKENI. The CDR3 sequence is 14 residues long. V was shortened by 1 base and J by 1 base, with 7 bases between the two germline ends. The CDR3 loop reads CASSPRTGNTEAFF. Here the CDR3 DNA reads TGTGCCAGCTCACCACGGACGGGGAACACTGAAGCTTTCTTT.

The chain carries TRBV5-4 and TRBJ2-7; D not certain. Germline lookup yields CDR1 SGHNT and CDR2 YYREEE (reference sequence). The length of the CDR3 is 12 residues. Trimming took 3 bases from V and 3 from J, leaving 7 bases between them. The CDR3 DNA is TGTGCCAGCAGCTCTCATGACTACGAGCAGTACTTC. As protein: CASSSHDYEQYF. Variable domain in full (rest from reference TRBV5-4 and TRBJ2-7): ETGVTQSPTHLIKTRGQQVTLRCSSQSGHNTVSWYQQALGQGPQFIFQYYREEENGRGNFPPRFSGLQFPNYSSELNVNALELDDSALYLCASSSHDYEQYFGPGTRLTVT.

The chain is built from TRBV4-2 and TRBJ1-5, with D unclear. This CDR3 is 15 amino acids long. Germline CDR1 LGHNA, CDR2 YNFKEQ. Trimming pared 0 bases from V and 3 bases from J, leaving 9 bases between. The CDR3 DNA follows: TGTGCCAGCAGCCAAGATTTGAGGTCCAATCAGCCCCAGCATTTT. Translation gives CASSQDLRSNQPQHF.

The chain combines TRBV27 with TRBJ2-5; 9 bases line up with TRBD1. J was trimmed by 4 bases and V by 6 bases; bases with no gene match: 9. The CDR3 length is 15 residues. The germline CDR1 and CDR2 sequences are MNHEY and SMNVEV (reference sequence). Here the CDR3 reads CASSHGDRVPETQYF. The CDR3 DNA sequence: TGTGCCAGCAGCCACGGGGACAGGGTCCCAGAGACCCAGTACTTC.

This clone has more than one count but fewer than ten. The rearrangement joins TRBV9 to TRBJ2-7, with TRBD2 matching over 13 bases. Germline V gene lookup returns CDR1 SGDLS and CDR2 YYNGEE. This CDR3 is 15 amino acids long. J lost 2 bases, V lost 4 bases, and 3 bases had no gene match. CDR3 sequence: CASSSGLAGAYEQYF. The DNA of the CDR3 is TGTGCCAGCAGCTCCGGACTAGCGGGGGCCTACGAGCAGTACTTC.

This clone showed up just a few times. V is TRBV6-5 and J is TRBJ1-2; D is possibly TRBD1 (5 bases). Germline assignment: CDR1 MNHEY and CDR2 SVGAGI. V lost 0 bases and J 4 bases, leaving 15 bases between the germline ends. The CDR3 length is 16 residues. CDR3 sequence reads: CASSYSGPLIGYGYTF. DNA of the CDR3: TGTGCCAGCAGTTACTCGGGGCCCCTGATAGGCTATGGCTACACCTTC.

This clone occurred once. The chain joins TRBV5-4 to TRBJ2-3; D assignment may be TRBD1 or TRBD2 (5 bases each). CDR1 is SGHNT and CDR2 is YYREEE in the germline V gene (reference sequence). V dropped 4 bases and J dropped 4 bases, with 19 bases sitting between them. The CDR3 covers 16 residues. The CDR3 is CASSPLGGRIADTQYF. The CDR3 DNA is TGTGCCAGCAGCCCCCTTGGGGGTAGGATTGCAGATACGCAGTATTTT.

J is TRBJ2-4 and V is TRBV2, with D possibly matching TRBD2 (7 bases). The CDR3 is made up of 15 amino acids. The V end lost 5 bases, the J end lost 3 bases, and 14 bases lay between the germline ends. CDR1 and CDR2 (germline): SNHLY, FYNNEI. The CDR3 DNA sequence: TGTGCCAGCAGTAGTCGGGGGGCGAACAAAAACATTCAGTACTTC. This codes for CASSSRGANKNIQYF.

The chain uses TRBV28 and TRBJ2-7; 10 nucleotides line up with TRBD1. This CDR3 is 15 amino acids long. With 5 bases clipped from V and 2 bases from J, the junction kept 6 bases outside the gene matches. Germline V gene lookup returns CDR1 MDHEN and CDR2 SYDVKM. As DNA, the CDR3 is TGTGCCAGCAGTCTATCCGGGACAGGGGCCTACGAGCAGTACTTC. Translated: CASSLSGTGAYEQYF.

The V call is TRBV6-1, the J call TRBJ1-5; D is uncertain. The CDR3 length is 12 residues. CDR1 and CDR2 (germline): MNHNS, SASEGT. Trimming removed 6 bases from V and 5 bases from J, with 8 bases in between. The CDR3 region has the DNA TGTGCCAGCAGCCTAACATATCAGCCCCAGCATTTT. Amino acids: CASSLTYQPQHF.

This clone is labeled medium-sized. V gene TRBV5-1 combines with J gene TRBJ1-4; perhaps TRBD1 as D (6 bases). CDR1 is SGHRS, CDR2 YFSETQ, per germline. The CDR3 has 14 amino acids. Trimming pared 4 bases from V and 8 bases from J, leaving 15 bases between. The CDR3 nucleotides are TGCGCCAGCAGCCTCACAGGGAACGGGGAAAAACTGTTTTTT. The encoded protein is CASSLTGNGEKLFF.

The DNA of the CDR3 is TGTGCCAGCTCTCCTAGCAGAAACATTCAGTACTTC. This sequence encodes CASSPSRNIQYF. This chain joins TRBV6-1 and TRBJ2-4; tentative D call: TRBD2 (5 bases). The CDR3 sequence is 12 residues long. Germline CDR1 is MNHNS and CDR2 is SASEGT. V was pared by 8 bases and J by 6 bases, with 11 bases between.

This clone was counted between two and nine times. This sequence joins TRBV5-1 and TRBJ2-7; either TRBD1 or TRBD2 may fit D (5 bases each). Trimming left V 4 bases short and J 1 base short, with 9 bases between. Germline V gives CDR1 SGHRS, CDR2 YFSETQ. The CDR3 covers 13 residues. CDR3 nucleotide sequence: TGCGCCAGCAGCCTAGAGGGGTCCTACGAGCAGTACTTC. Translating gives CASSLEGSYEQYF.